Listed here are 11 T cell receptor beta chains from one sample, sequenced in a study of T cell repertoires in cytomegalovirus infection. Which antigens these TCRs recognize remains unknown. TCRdb fed the reads into MiXCR, producing one record per CDR3 protein. This sample has around 99,000 distinct CDR3 sequences; about 30% occur once, and the top ten carry roughly 81%. This sample comprised CD8+ T cells from cultured PBMCs, obtained from culture after CMV antigen stimulation. The receptors here all came from a human donor in good health (CMV status not recorded). Some clones in this sample may be carry-over from other donors' samples.

The rearrangement uses TRBV7-9 and TRBJ2-5; TRBD2 aligns across 15 bases. V was pared by 8 bases and J by 4 bases, with 8 bases of the junction left unmatched. Germline loops: CDR1 SEHNR, CDR2 FQNEAQ (reference sequence). CDR3 length: 16 residues. The CDR3 bases are TGTGCCAGCGGACTAGCGGGGGGGCCGGTGGGAGAGACCCAGTACTTC. Encoded protein: CASGLAGGPVGETQYF.

This clonotype was detected once. The V gene is TRBV20-1, the J gene TRBJ2-3, with 11 positions matching TRBD2. The CDR3 covers 13 residues. Germline values: CDR1 DFQATT, CDR2 SNEGSKA (reference sequence). Trimming took 6 bases from V and 4 from J; bases not matched to a gene: 3. CDR3 nucleotides: TGCAGTGCAATGACTAGCGGGGCAGATACGCAGTATTTT. This sequence encodes CSAMTSGADTQYF.

On this clonotype: One end of the junction fails to match germline, which may point to a read error. The CDR3 loop is CANSWAGGQETQYF. CDR3 nucleotide sequence: TGTGCCAACAGTTGGGCGGGGGGGCAAGAGACCCAGTACTTC. The V call is TRBV12-3 or TRBV12-4, the J call TRBJ2-5; 9 nucleotides match TRBD2. CDR3 length equals 14 residues.

This sequence joins TRBV6-5 and TRBJ2-7; the D gene is possibly TRBD2 (5 bases). Germline CDR1 is MNHEY and CDR2 is SVGAGI. The germline V and J ends were trimmed by 0 bases and 7 bases, with 13 bases remaining between them. The CDR3 is made up of 14 amino acids. This chain's CDR3 is CASSYSMDLGEQYF. CDR3 coding DNA: TGTGCCAGCAGTTACTCGATGGACTTGGGGGAGCAGTACTTC.

This clonotype was detected only a few times. The chain employs TRBV12-3 or TRBV12-4 and TRBJ1-1; TRBD1 is a possible D gene (6 bases). CDR3 size: 11 residues. Deletions cut 3 bases from V and 8 bases from J, with 7 bases between. CDR3 DNA sequence: TGTGCCAGCAGTTTCCAGGGGGAAGCTTTCTTT. This translates into CASSFQGEAFF.

Only one count was recorded for this clonotype. This rearrangement joins TRBV28 to TRBJ2-1, with TRBD2 identical over 9 bases. The CDR3 is made up of 15 amino acids. J was trimmed by 8 bases and V by 4 bases; bases with no gene match: 9. Germline CDR1 and CDR2: MDHEN and SYDVKM. The CDR3 region has the DNA TGTGCCAGCAGTTCTGAGCGGGGGGCCGGGGATGAGCAGTTCTTC. Amino acids: CASSSERGAGDEQFF.

Many counts were recorded for this clonotype. The gene calls are TRBV24-1 and TRBJ2-2; TRBD2 is a possible D gene (6 bases). CDR3 length equals 14 residues. V was shortened by 4 bases and J by 6 bases, with 11 bases between the two germline ends. CDR1 and CDR2 from the germline V gene are KGHDR and SFDVKD. CDR3 loop: CATSDSPGAGELFF. The CDR3 coding sequence is TGTGCCACCAGTGACTCCCCGGGGGCCGGGGAGCTGTTTTTT.

This clonotype was picked up many times. The chain is built from TRBV27 and TRBJ2-7; no clear D. CDR3 length: 14 amino acids. Trimming took 0 bases from V and 3 from J, leaving 9 bases between them. Germline values: CDR1 MNHEY, CDR2 SMNVEV (reference sequence). CDR3 loop: CASSLSAGNYEQYF. CDR3 sequence (DNA): TGTGCCAGCAGTTTATCGGCAGGAAACTACGAGCAGTACTTC.

This clonotype was counted only a few times. The chain joins TRBV5-6 to TRBJ1-5, with TRBD1 as a possible D gene (5 bases). The CDR3 runs 12 residues. Trimming took off 4 bases at V and 8 bases at J, with 10 bases between the two ends. Per the germline V gene, CDR1 is SGHDT and CDR2 is YYEEEE. This CDR3 reads CASSRGGEPQHF. The CDR3 DNA reads TGTGCCAGCAGCAGGGGAGGGGAGCCCCAGCATTTT.

The chain uses TRBV7-9 and TRBJ2-5, with 10 bases identical to TRBD2. Germline V gene lookup returns CDR1 SEHNR and CDR2 FQNEAQ (reference sequence). The CDR3 runs to 17 residues. J lost 1 base, V lost 5 bases, and 10 bases had no gene match. The CDR3 DNA reads as TGTGCCAGCAGCCCTCCCCATAGCGGGGGGTTCCAAGAGACCCAGTACTTC. Its protein product is CASSPPHSGGFQETQYF. Complete variable domain (other parts from reference TRBV7-9 and TRBJ2-5): DTGVSQNPRHKITKRGQNVTFRCDPISEHNRLYWYRQTLGQGPEFLTYFQNEAQLEKSRLLSDRFSAERPKGSFSTLEIQRTEQGDSAMYLCASSPPHSGGFQETQYFGPGTRLLVL.

The gene calls are TRBV19 and TRBJ1-1; 7 bases are a match to TRBD1. Germline lookup yields CDR1 LNHDA and CDR2 SQIVND (reference sequence). The CDR3 contains 14 residues. With 6 bases clipped from V and 0 bases from J, the junction kept 4 bases outside the gene matches. The CDR3 region is CASSPGQVNTEAFF. The CDR3 nucleotides are TGTGCCAGTAGCCCAGGACAGGTGAACACTGAAGCTTTCTTT. Filled out from reference TRBV19 and TRBJ1-1, the complete variable domain reads DGGITQSPKYLFRKEGQNVTLSCEQNLNHDAMYWYRQDPGQGLRLIYYSQIVNDFQKGDIAEGYSVSREKKESFPLTVTSAQKNPTAFYLCASSPGQVNTEAFFGQGTRLTVV.